This T cell receptor beta chain was captured by sequencing in a study of T cells in Graves' hyperthyroidism and ophthalmopathy. Study context: Peripheral blood collection took place at initial diagnosis, before any treatment. Study-level findings and limits: Peripheral blood also featured most of the thyroid clonotypes expanded above 0.001.

Clinical symptoms, serum thyroxine, TRAb, thyroid ultrasound and orbital computed tomography informed diagnoses. Cells are PBMCs isolated from around 9.4 ml of fresh blood. Using RNA transcripts as the source, TCR beta CDR3 regions were amplified. In the first-round RT-PCR of the TCR CDR3, the HTBI primer set was used. TCRdb analysed the multiplex PCR reads with MiXCR anew, one entry per CDR3 protein. The sample carries nearly 750,000 distinct CDR3 sequences, 35% recorded once. This clonotype was recorded a few times. Its antigen remains unidentified. The CDR3 is made up of 14 amino acids. Trimming pared 11 bases from V and 6 bases from J, leaving 20 bases between. Germline V CDR1 and CDR2: LNHDA, SQIVND (reference sequence).

Sequences were obtained from blood. The clonotype was recovered from a woman between 35 and 50 years old with Graves' hyperthyroidism. The chain combines TRBV19 with TRBJ1-5, with a tentative D call TRBD1 (5 bases). The CDR3 protein is CASSWGDGSQPQHF. DNA of the CDR3: TGTGCCTCCTCCTGGGGGGACGGGAGTCAGCCCCAGCATTTT. Variable domain in full (rest from reference TRBV19 and TRBJ1-5): DGGITQSPKYLFRKEGQNVTLSCEQNLNHDAMYWYRQDPGQGLRLIYYSQIVNDFQKGDIAEGYSVSREKKESFPLTVTSAQKNPTAFYLCASSWGDGSQPQHFGDGTRLSIL.